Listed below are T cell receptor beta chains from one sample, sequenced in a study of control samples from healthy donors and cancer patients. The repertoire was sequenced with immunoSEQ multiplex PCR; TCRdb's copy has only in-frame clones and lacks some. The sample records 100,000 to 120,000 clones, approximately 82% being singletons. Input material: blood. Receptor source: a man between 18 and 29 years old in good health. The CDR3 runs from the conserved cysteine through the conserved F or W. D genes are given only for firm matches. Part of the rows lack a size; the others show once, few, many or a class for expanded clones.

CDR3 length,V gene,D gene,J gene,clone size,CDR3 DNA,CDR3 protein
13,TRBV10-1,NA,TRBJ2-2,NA,TGCGCCAGCAGGGCCGGGGCCAACGGGGAGCTGTTTTTT,CASRAGANGELFF
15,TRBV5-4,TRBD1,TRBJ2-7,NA,TGTGCCAGCAGCCCCAGCCGGGACAGGGCCTACGAGCAGTACTTC,CASSPSRDRAYEQYF
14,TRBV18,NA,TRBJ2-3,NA,TGTGCCAGCTCACTTTCCGGGGGCACAGATACGCAGTATTTT,CASSLSGGTDTQYF
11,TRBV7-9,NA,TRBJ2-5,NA,TGTGCCAGCAGCTTAACAGAGACCCAGTACTTC,CASSLTETQYF
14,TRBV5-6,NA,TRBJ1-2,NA,TGTGCCAGCAGCTTGGCCGGGGCTAACTATGGCTACACCTTC,CASSLAGANYGYTF
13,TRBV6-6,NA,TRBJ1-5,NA,TGTGCCAGCAGTGTGGGGTCCTATCAGCCCCAGCATTTT,CASSVGSYQPQHF
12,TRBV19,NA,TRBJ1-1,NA,TGTGCCAGTAGTATCTTCTACACTGAAGCTTTCTTT,CASSIFYTEAFF
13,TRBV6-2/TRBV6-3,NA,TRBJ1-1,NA,TGTGCCAGCAGTTACGGGGGGATGGCTGAAGCTTTCTTT,CASSYGGMAEAFF
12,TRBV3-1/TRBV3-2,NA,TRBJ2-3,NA,TGTGCCAGCAGTCGAAGTGGAGATACGCAGTATTTT,CASSRSGDTQYF
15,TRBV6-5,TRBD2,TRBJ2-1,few,TGTGCCAGCAGGACAGGAGGCGGGGGGGCGAATGAGCAGTTCTTC,CASRTGGGGANEQFF
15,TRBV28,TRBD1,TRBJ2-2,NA,TGTGCCACCACCGTTACGACAGGGCCTGCCGGGGAGCTGTTTTTT,CATTVTTGPAGELFF
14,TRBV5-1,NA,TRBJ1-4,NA,TGCGCCAGCAGTCCGGACAGTTCAAATGAAAAACTGTTTTTT,CASSPDSSNEKLFF
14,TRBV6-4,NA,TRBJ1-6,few,TGTGCCAGCAGACAGGGACATCTCAATTCACCCCTCCACTTT,CASRQGHLNSPLHF
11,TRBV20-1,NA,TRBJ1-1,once,TGCAGTGCTAGTGTTATCCTAGGAGCTTTCTTT,CSASVILGAFF
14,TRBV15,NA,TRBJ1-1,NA,TGTGCCACCAGCAGAGTCGAGGCGGGCACTGAAGCTTTCTTT,CATSRVEAGTEAFF
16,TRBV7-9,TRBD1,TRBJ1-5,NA,TGTGCCAGCAGCCTTAACACAGGGGGAGTGGAACAGCCCCAGCATTTT,CASSLNTGGVEQPQHF
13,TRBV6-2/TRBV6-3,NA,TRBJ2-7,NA,TGTGCCAGCAGTTACTGGCAGGGCTACGAGCAGTACTTC,CASSYWQGYEQYF
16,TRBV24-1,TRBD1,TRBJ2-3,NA,TGTGCCACCAGTGACTGGGACAGCGCCCTCCAGGATACGCAGTATTTT,CATSDWDSALQDTQYF
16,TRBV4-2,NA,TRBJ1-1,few,TGTGCCAGCAGCCAATTTACAGGGTCCACGAACACTGAAGCTTTCTTT,CASSQFTGSTNTEAFF
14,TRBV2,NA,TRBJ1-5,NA,TGTGCCACCCGAACGGGGGGGAAAGGTCAGCCCCAGCATTTT,CATRTGGKGQPQHF
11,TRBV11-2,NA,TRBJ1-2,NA,TGTGCCAGCAGCTTAGGGTTCAAGTACACCTTC,CASSLGFKYTF
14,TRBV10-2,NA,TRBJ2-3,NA,TGCGCCAGCAGTCCGGACAGCTTGAGAGATACGCAGTATTTT,CASSPDSLRDTQYF
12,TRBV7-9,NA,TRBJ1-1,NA,TGTGCCAGCAGCGTGGACCGGGGCGCGGCTTTCTTT,CASSVDRGAAFF
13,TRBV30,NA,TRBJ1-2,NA,TGTGCCTGGAGTGTAATGGGGCGTTATGGCTACACCTTC,CAWSVMGRYGYTF
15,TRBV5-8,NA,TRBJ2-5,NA,TGTGCCAGCAGCTTCGGGCTAGCGAGTTCGGAGACCCAGTACTTC,CASSFGLASSETQYF
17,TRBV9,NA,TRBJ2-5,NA,TGTGCCAGCAGCGCCGACGGTCGCAGGGGAGACCAAGAGACCCAGTACTTC,CASSADGRRGDQETQYF
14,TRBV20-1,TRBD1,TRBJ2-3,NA,TGCAGTGCTAGTCCAGGGGGCGTCACAGATACGCAGTATTTT,CSASPGGVTDTQYF
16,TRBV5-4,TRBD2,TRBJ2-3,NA,TGTGCCAGCAGCCCGGGGGGGGAGCTCCGCACAGATACGCAGTATTTT,CASSPGGELRTDTQYF
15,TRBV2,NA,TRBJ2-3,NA,TGTGCCAGCAGTGACAGGTCTTCTAGCACAGATACGCAGTATTTT,CASSDRSSSTDTQYF
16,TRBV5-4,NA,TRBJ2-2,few,TGTGCCAGCAGCTTGGTGGGACACATAAACACCGGGGAGCTGTTTTTT,CASSLVGHINTGELFF
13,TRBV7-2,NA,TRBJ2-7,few,TGTGCCAGCAGGGTGGATTTGGGACAAAAGCAGTACTTC,CASRVDLGQKQYF
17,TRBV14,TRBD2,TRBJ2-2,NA,TGTGCCAGCAGCCCCTTGGGACTAGCGGTGAACACCGGGGAGCTGTTTTTT,CASSPLGLAVNTGELFF
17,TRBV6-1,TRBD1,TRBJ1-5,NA,TGTGCCAGCAGTGGTCGACAGGGTCTGAGTAGCAATCAGCCCCAGCATTTT,CASSGRQGLSSNQPQHF
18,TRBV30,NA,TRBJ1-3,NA,TGTGCCTGGAGTTGGCGGGGGGGAACAGACTACTCTGGAAACACCATATATTTT,CAWSWRGGTDYSGNTIYF
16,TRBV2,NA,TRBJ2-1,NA,TGTGCCAGCAGTGAAGGTGGGGGATGGGCCTACAATGAGCAGTTCTTC,CASSEGGGWAYNEQFF
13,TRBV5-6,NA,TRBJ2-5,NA,TGTGCCAGCAGCGGTGAGGGGGAAGAGACCCAGTACTTC,CASSGEGEETQYF
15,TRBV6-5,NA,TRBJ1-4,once,TGTGCCAGCAGTTACACCGGAAGGACTAATGAAAAACTGTTTTTT,CASSYTGRTNEKLFF
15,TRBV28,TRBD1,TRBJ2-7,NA,TGTGCCAGCAGTTTTTCCCGGACAGGATTGGAGGAGCAGTACTTC,CASSFSRTGLEEQYF
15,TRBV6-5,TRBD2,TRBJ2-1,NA,TGTGCCAGCAATCCGAGCGGGGGGGCCGTCAGTGAGCAGTTCTTC,CASNPSGGAVSEQFF
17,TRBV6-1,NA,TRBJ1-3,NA,TGTGCCAGCAGTGAAAGTAGGCTTTCTGCCGGCGGAAACACCATATATTTT,CASSESRLSAGGNTIYF
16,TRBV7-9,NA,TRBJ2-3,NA,TGTGCCAGCAGCTTAGGTGGGATCGCTAGCACAGATACGCAGTATTTT,CASSLGGIASTDTQYF
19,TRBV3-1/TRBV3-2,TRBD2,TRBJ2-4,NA,TGTGCCAGCAGCCAAGAATCGGGGGGGGCCCTTAGGGCCAAAAACATTCAGTACTTC,CASSQESGGALRAKNIQYF
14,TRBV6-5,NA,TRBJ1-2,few,TGTGCCAGCAGTTACGGAGTTCACACTTCAGGCTACACCTTC,CASSYGVHTSGYTF
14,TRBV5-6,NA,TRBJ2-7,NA,TGTGCCAGCAGCCCCCGGAGGGGGAAGTACGAGCAGTACTTC,CASSPRRGKYEQYF
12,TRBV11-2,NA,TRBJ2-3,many,TGTGCCAGCAGCTTTTCTGAGGATACGCAGTATTTT,CASSFSEDTQYF
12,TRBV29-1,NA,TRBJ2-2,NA,TGCAGCGTTCGGGGAGAAACCGGGGAGCTGTTTTTT,CSVRGETGELFF
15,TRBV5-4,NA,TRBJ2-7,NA,TGTGCCAGCAGCTTGGCAGGGGAGCCCCTTCCCGAGCAGTACTTC,CASSLAGEPLPEQYF
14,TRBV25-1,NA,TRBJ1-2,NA,TGTGCCAGCAGTGAATTGGGATTTAACTATGGCTACACCTTC,CASSELGFNYGYTF
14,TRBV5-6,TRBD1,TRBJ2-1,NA,TGTGCCAGCAGAAGACCGGGACAGCACAATGAGCAGTTCTTC,CASRRPGQHNEQFF